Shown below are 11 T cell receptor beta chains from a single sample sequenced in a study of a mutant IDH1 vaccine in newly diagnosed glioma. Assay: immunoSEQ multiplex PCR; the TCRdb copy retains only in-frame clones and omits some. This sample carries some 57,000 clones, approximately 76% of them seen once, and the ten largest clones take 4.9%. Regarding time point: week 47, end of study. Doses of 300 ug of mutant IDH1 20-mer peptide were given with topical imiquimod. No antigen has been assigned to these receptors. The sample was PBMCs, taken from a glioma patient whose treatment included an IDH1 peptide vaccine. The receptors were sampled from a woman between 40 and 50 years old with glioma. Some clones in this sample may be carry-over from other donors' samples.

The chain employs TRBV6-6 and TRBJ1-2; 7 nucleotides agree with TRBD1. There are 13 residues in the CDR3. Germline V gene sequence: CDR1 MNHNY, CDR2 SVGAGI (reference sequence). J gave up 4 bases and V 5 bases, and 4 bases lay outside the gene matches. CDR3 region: CASSPGGGYGYTF. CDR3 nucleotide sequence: TGTGCCAGCAGTCCAGGGGGAGGCTATGGCTACACCTTC.

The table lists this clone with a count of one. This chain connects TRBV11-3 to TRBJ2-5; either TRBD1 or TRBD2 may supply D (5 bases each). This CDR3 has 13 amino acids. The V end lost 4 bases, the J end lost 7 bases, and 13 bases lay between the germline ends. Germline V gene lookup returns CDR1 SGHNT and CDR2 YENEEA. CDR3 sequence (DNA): TGTGCCAGCAGCTCCGGGACCACACGGACCCAGTACTTC. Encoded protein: CASSSGTTRTQYF.

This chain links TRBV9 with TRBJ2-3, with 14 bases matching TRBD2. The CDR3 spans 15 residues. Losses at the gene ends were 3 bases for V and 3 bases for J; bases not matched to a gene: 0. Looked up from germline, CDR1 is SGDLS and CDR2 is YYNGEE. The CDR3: CASSGLAGGTDTQYF. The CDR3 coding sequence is TGTGCCAGCAGCGGACTAGCGGGGGGGACAGATACGCAGTATTTT.

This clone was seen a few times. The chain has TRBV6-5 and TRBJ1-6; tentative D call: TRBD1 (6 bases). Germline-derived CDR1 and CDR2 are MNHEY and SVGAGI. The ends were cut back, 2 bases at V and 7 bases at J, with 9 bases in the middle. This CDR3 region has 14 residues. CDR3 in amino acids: CASSYRGANSPLHF. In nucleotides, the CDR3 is TGTGCCAGCAGTTACCGGGGGGCGAATTCACCCCTCCACTTT.

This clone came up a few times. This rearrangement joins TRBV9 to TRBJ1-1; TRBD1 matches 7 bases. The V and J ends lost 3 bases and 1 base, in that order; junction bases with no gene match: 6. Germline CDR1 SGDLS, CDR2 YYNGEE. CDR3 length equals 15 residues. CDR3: CASSARGTANTEAFF. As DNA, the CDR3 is TGTGCCAGCAGCGCGCGGGGGACAGCGAACACTGAAGCTTTCTTT.

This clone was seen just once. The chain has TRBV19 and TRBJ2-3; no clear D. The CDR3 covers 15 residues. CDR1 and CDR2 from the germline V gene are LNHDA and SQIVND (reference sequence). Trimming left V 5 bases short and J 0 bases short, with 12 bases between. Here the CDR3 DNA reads TGTGCCAGTAGTCAGGTCAGAGCTAGCACAGATACGCAGTATTTT. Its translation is CASSQVRASTDTQYF.

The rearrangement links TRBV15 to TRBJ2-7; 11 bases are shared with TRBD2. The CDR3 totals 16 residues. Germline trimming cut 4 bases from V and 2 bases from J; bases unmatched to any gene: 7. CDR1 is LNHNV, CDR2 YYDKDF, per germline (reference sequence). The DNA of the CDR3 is TGTGCCACCAGCAAACCGACTAGCGGGGCCCCCTACGAGCAGTACTTC. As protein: CATSKPTSGAPYEQYF.

This chain's CDR3 is CASSQTPFGELFF. The CDR3 DNA follows: TGTGCCAGCAGCCAGACCCCTTTCGGGGAGCTGTTTTTT. The chain recombines TRBV5-5 with TRBJ2-2; D is ambiguous. The V gene lost 4 bases and the J gene lost 7 bases, with 11 bases spanning the gap. This CDR3 comprises 13 residues. Per the germline V gene, CDR1 is SGHKS and CDR2 is YYEKEE (reference sequence).

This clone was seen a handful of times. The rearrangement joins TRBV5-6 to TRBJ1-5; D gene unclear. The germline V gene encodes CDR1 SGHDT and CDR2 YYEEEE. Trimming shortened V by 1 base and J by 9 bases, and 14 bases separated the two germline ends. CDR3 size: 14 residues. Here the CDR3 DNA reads TGTGCCAGCAGCTTGAGGCACAACCTCGGGCCCCAGCATTTT. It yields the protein CASSLRHNLGPQHF.

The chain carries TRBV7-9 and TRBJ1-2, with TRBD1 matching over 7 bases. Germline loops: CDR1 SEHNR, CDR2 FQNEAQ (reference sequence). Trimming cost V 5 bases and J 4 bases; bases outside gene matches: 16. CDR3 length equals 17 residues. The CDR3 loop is CASSGPGQLPKAYGYTF. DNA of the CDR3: TGTGCCAGCAGCGGTCCGGGACAGCTCCCCAAGGCCTATGGCTACACCTTC.

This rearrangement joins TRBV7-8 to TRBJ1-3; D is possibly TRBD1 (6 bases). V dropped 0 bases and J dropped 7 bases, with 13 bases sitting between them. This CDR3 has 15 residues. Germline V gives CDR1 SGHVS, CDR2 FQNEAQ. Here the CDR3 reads CASSLATGFWNTIYF. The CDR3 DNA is TGTGCCAGCAGCTTAGCTACAGGGTTTTGGAACACCATATATTTT.